Listed here are 9 T cell receptor beta chains from one sample, sequenced in a study of T cell responses to AZD1222 COVID-19 vaccine. TCRdb keeps only in-frame clones here, not all; method: immunoSEQ multiplex PCR. The table records 90,000 to 110,000 clones, 87% of them present only once. Source: peripheral blood, taken 28 days after the second AZD1222 dose. The source of these receptors is an adult who received the AZD1222 COVID-19 vaccine.

This clone was observed once. The V gene is TRBV30, the J gene TRBJ2-1; D gene unclear. Looked up from germline, CDR1 is GTSNPN and CDR2 is SVGIG (reference sequence). Trimming took 1 base from V and 0 from J, leaving 13 bases between them. The CDR3 loop spans 16 amino acids. DNA of the CDR3: TGTGCCTGGAGTGGGCGGAATAAGATCTCCTACAATGAGCAGTTCTTC. It is translated as CAWSGRNKISYNEQFF. The variable domain in full, with the rest retrieved from reference TRBV30 and TRBJ2-1, is SQTIHQWPATLVQPVGSPLSLECTVEGTSNPNLYWYRQAAGRGLQLLFYSVGIGQISSEVPQNLSASRPQDRQFILSSKKLLLSDSGFYLCAWSGRNKISYNEQFFGPGTRLTVL.

This clone is a singleton in its sample. This chain links TRBV4-3 with TRBJ1-1; 9 nucleotides line up with TRBD1. Germline CDR1 LGHNA, CDR2 YSLEER. The CDR3 consists of 15 residues. J lost 6 bases, V lost 3 bases, and 8 bases had no gene match. The CDR3 here is CASSQGTGRWAEAFF. The CDR3 nucleotides read TGCGCCAGCAGCCAGGGGACAGGGAGATGGGCTGAAGCTTTCTTT.

The V call is TRBV9, the J call TRBJ1-5; D might be TRBD1 (5 bases). Trimming removed 2 bases from V and 9 bases from J, with 18 bases in between. CDR1 and CDR2 (germline): SGDLS, YYNGEE. The CDR3 sequence is 15 residues long. The CDR3 protein is CASSVGAEAGRPQHF. The CDR3 DNA reads as TGTGCCAGCAGCGTCGGGGCGGAGGCGGGCCGGCCCCAGCATTTT.

The chain recombines TRBV7-9 with TRBJ1-2; D unclear. V gave up 1 base and J gave up 6 bases, with 12 bases separating them. The germline V gene has CDR1 SEHNR and CDR2 FQNEAQ (reference sequence). CDR3 length equals 14 residues. The CDR3 sequence is CASSLGRREDGYTF. The CDR3 nucleotides are TGTGCCAGCAGCTTAGGTCGCAGAGAGGATGGCTACACCTTC.

The rearrangement links TRBV7-9 to TRBJ1-3; D gene uncertain. CDR3 length equals 13 residues. Germline CDR1 reads SEHNR; CDR2 reads FQNEAQ (reference sequence). Trimming stripped 2 bases from V and 5 bases from J, with 7 bases between. The chain's CDR3 is CASSLLLRNTIYF. CDR3 bases: TGTGCCAGCAGCTTACTCTTAAGAAACACCATATATTTT.

This clone was observed a single time. The genes are TRBV18 and TRBJ2-3, with D possibly being TRBD2 (6 bases). Trimming removed 6 bases from V and 0 bases from J, with 13 bases in between. This CDR3 region has 15 residues. Looked up from germline, CDR1 is KGHSH and CDR2 is LQKENI. The CDR3 DNA is TGTGCCAGCTCGCCCTTAGCGGATAGCACAGATACGCAGTATTTT. It yields the protein CASSPLADSTDTQYF.

The J gene is TRBJ2-1, the V gene TRBV7-2; 7 positions match TRBD2. CDR1 is SGHTA, CDR2 FQGNSA, per germline. V dropped 4 bases and J dropped 4; count of bases not matched to a gene: 13. This CDR3 has 17 amino acids. CDR3 amino acids: CASSSLGVAGVYNEQFF. The CDR3, as DNA: TGTGCCAGCAGCTCGCTAGGCGTGGCGGGAGTATACAATGAGCAGTTCTTC. Filled out from reference TRBV7-2 and TRBJ2-1, the complete variable domain reads GAGVSQSPSNKVTEKGKDVELRCDPISGHTALYWYRQSLGQGLEFLIYFQGNSAPDKSGLPSDRFSAERTGGSVSTLTIQRTQQEDSAVYLCASSSLGVAGVYNEQFFGPGTRLTVL.

This rearrangement joins TRBV19 to TRBJ2-6, with 7 bases matching TRBD1. The CDR3 consists of 19 residues. Per the germline V gene, CDR1 is LNHDA and CDR2 is SQIVND (reference sequence). With 1 base clipped from V and 1 base from J, the junction kept 10 bases outside the gene matches. The CDR3 sequence is CASSIGGFQGVSGANVLTF. CDR3 sequence (DNA): TGTGCCAGTAGTATAGGCGGGTTTCAGGGGGTTTCTGGGGCCAACGTCCTGACTTTC.

J is TRBJ2-3 and V is TRBV5-6, with D perhaps matching TRBD1 or TRBD2 (5 bases each). V dropped 5 bases and J dropped 0 bases, with 10 bases sitting between them. CDR1 and CDR2 from the germline V gene are SGHDT and YYEEEE. The CDR3 is 14 residues long. DNA of the CDR3: TGTGCCAGCAGTGTCGGGGCTAGCACAGATACGCAGTATTTT. Its protein is CASSVGASTDTQYF.